This TCR beta chain was identified in a study of identical twins. TCRdb recomputed calls from the 5' RACE reads with MiXCR, one row per CDR3 protein. The sample consists of under 900,000 distinct CDR3 sequences, approximately 13% of them appearing once. Between the trimmed V and J ends, which lost 3 bases and 2 bases, there was a span of 8 bases. Germline V gives CDR1 SGHAT, CDR2 FQNNGV. CDR3 length: 13 amino acids. This sample was shared with a second study, whose subject was yellow fever vaccine responses in identical twins.

The chain has TRBV11-2 and TRBJ2-7; no firm D call. This clonotype originated in a woman aged 18-29 years in good health. Sequencing was done on a sample of PBMCs. The CDR3 loop is CASSFVAPYEQYV. The DNA of the CDR3 is TGTGCCAGCAGCTTCGTCGCCCCCTACGAGCAGTACGTC.